This TCR beta chain was profiled in a study of T cells expressing NK-cell markers. Germline-derived CDR1 and CDR2 are SQVTM and ANQGSEA. The CDR3 runs 14 residues. TCRdb reprocessed the 5' RACE reads and stores each CDR3 protein as one record, lacking DNA. The repertoire table contains approximately 150,000 distinct CDR3 sequences. The TCR comes from a man younger than 35 in good health. The V gene is TRBV29-1, the J gene TRBJ1-2; the D gene TCRdb calls, TRBD1, cannot be checked with no DNA. What was sequenced was blood T cells: a sorted CD56 or NKG2C T cell subset, CD4+ or CD8+ T cells, or bulk PBMC T cells (not recorded which). CDR3 residues: CSVVPRGASYGYTF.